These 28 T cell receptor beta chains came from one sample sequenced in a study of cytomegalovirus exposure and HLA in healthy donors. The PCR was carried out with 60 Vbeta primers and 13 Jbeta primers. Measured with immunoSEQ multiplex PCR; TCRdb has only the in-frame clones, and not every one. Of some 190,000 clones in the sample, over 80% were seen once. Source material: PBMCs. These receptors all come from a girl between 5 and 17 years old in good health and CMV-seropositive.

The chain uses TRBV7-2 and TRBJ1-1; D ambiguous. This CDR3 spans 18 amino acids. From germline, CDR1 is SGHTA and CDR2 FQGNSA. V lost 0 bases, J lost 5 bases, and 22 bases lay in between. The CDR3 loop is CASSLANRGNPMGTEAFF. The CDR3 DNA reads TGTGCCAGCAGCTTAGCGAATCGGGGAAACCCGATGGGGACTGAAGCTTTCTTT.

The CDR3, as DNA: TGTGCCAGCAGTGAAGCGCTCTCATGGGTAGCGTCAGATAGGTACGAGCAGTACTTC. Its translation is CASSEALSWVASDRYEQYF. V is TRBV6-1 and J is TRBJ2-7, with a tentative D call TRBD2 (5 bases). Germline lookup yields CDR1 MNHNS and CDR2 SASEGT. This CDR3 is 19 amino acids long. With 0 bases removed from V and 4 bases from J, the gap between germline ends came to 25 bases.

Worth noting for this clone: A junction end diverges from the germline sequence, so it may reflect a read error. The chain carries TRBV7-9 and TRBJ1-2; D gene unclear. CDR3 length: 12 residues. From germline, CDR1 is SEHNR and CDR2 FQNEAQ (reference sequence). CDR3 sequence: CASRLDGHGHTF. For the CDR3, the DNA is TGTGCCAGCCGCTTAGATGGCCATGGCCACACCTTC.

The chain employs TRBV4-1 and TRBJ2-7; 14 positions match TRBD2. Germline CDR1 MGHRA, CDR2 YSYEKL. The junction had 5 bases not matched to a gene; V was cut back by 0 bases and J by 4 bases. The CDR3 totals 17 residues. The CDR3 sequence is CASSQDWGTSGSYEQYF. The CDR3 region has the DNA TGCGCCAGCAGCCAAGATTGGGGGACTAGCGGGAGTTACGAGCAGTACTTC.

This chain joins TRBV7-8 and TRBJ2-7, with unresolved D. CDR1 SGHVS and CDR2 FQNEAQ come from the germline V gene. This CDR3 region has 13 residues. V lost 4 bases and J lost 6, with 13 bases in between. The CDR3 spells CASSSRVLGEQYF. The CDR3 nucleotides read TGTGCCAGCAGCTCACGGGTCTTGGGCGAGCAGTACTTC.

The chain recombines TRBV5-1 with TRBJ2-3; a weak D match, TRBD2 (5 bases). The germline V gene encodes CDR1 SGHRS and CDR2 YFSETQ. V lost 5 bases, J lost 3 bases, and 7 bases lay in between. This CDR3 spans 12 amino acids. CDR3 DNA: TGCGCCAGCAGACCGGGGACAGATACGCAGTATTTT. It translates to CASRPGTDTQYF.

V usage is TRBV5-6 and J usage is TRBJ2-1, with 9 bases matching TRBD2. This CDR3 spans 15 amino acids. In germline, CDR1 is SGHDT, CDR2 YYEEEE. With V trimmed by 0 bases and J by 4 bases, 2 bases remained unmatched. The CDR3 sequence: CASSLVLAGYNEQFF. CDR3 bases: TGTGCCAGCAGCTTGGTACTAGCGGGTTACAATGAGCAGTTCTTC.

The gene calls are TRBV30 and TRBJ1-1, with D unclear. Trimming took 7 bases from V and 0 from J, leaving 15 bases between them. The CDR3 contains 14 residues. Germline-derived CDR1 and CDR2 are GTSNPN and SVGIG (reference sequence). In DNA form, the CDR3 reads TGTGCCTTCCACAGTAATTTCATGAACACTGAAGCTTTCTTT. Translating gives CAFHSNFMNTEAFF.

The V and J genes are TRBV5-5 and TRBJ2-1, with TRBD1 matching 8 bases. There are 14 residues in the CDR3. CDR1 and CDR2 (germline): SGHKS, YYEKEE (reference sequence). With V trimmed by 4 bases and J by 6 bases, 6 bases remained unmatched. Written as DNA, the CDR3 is TGTGCCAGCAGCCGACCGGGACAGGTCAATGAGCAGTTCTTC. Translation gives CASSRPGQVNEQFF.

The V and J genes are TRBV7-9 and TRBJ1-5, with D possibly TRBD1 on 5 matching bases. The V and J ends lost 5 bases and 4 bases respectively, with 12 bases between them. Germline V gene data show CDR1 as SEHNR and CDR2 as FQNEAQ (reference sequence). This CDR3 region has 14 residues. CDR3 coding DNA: TGTGCCAGCAGCCCCGGGGGGGAGAATCAGCCCCAGCATTTT. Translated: CASSPGGENQPQHF.

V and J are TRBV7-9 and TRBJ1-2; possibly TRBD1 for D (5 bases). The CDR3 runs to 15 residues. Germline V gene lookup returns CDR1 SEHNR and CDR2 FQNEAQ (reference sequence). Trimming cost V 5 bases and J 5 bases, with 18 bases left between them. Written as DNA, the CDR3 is TGTGCCAGCAGCCCCCCAGGGTTCCTGTGGTATGGCTACACCTTC. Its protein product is CASSPPGFLWYGYTF.

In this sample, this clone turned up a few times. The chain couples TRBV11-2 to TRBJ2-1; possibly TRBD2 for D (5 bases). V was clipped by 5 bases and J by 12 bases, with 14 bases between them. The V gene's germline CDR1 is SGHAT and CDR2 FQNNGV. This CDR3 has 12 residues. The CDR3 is CASSPAAVAQFF. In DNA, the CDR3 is TGTGCCAGCAGCCCAGCGGCGGTCGCGCAGTTCTTC.

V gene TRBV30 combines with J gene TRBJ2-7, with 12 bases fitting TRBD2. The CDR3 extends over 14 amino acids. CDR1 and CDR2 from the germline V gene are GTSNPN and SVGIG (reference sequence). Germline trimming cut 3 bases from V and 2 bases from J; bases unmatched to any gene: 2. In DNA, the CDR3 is TGTGCCTGGAGCCGACTAGCGGGAGCCTACGAGCAGTACTTC. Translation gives CAWSRLAGAYEQYF.

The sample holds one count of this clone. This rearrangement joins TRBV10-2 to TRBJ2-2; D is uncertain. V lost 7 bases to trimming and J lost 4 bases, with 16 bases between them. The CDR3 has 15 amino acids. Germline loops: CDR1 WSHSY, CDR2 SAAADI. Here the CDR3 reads CASKEPGYSTGELFF. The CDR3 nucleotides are TGCGCCAGCAAGGAACCGGGTTATAGCACCGGGGAGCTGTTTTTT.

The CDR3 spells CAIRTGTSKIYEQYF. In DNA, the CDR3 is TGTGCCATCAGAACCGGGACTAGCAAGATCTACGAGCAGTACTTC. J is TRBJ2-7 and V is TRBV10-3; 9 nucleotides match TRBD2. With 6 bases clipped from V and 3 bases from J, the junction kept 9 bases outside the gene matches. This CDR3 is 15 amino acids long. Germline V gene lookup returns CDR1 ENHRY and CDR2 SYGVKD.

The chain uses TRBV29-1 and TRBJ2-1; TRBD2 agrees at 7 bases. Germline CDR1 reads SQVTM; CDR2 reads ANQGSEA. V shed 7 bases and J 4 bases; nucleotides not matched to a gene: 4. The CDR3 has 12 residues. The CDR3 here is CSGGRGYNEQFF. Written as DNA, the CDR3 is TGCAGCGGGGGGAGGGGTTACAATGAGCAGTTCTTC.

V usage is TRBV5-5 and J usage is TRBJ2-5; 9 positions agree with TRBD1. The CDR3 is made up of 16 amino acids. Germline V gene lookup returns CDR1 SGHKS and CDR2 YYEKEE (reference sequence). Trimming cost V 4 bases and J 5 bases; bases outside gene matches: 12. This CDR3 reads CASSLLLGQGSETQYF. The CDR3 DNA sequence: TGTGCCAGCAGCCTATTGCTCGGACAGGGGAGTGAGACCCAGTACTTC. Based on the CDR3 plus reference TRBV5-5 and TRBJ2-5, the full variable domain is DAGVTQSPTHLIKTRGQQVTLRCSPISGHKSVSWYQQVLGQGPQFIFQYYEKEERGRGNFPDRFSARQFPNYSSELNVNALLLGDSALYLCASSLLLGQGSETQYFGPGTRLLVL.

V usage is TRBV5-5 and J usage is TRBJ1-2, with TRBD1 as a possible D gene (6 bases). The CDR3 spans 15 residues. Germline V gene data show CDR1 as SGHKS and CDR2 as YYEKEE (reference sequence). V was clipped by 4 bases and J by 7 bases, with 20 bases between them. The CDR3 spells CASSLSRGFWVGYTF. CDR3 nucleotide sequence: TGTGCCAGCAGCCTGTCTAGGGGGTTTTGGGTTGGCTACACCTTC.

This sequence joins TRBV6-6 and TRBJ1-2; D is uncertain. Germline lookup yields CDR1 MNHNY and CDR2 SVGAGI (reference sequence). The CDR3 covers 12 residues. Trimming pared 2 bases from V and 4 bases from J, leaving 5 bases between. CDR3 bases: TGTGCCAGCAGTTACCCTAGCTATGGCTACACCTTC. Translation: CASSYPSYGYTF.

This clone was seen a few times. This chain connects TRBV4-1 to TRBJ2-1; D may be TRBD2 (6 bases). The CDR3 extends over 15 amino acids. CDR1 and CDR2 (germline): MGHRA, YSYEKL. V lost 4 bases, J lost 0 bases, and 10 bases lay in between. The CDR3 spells CASSPSGGSYNEQFF. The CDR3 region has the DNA TGCGCCAGCAGCCCATCCGGGGGCTCCTACAATGAGCAGTTCTTC.

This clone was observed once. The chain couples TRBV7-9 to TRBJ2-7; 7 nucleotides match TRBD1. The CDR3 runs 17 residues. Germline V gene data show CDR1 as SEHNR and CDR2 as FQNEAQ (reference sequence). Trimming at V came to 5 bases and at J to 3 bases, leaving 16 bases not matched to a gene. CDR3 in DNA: TGTGCCAGCAGCGACGGGACAGTGAGACAAGGGGGCTACGAGCAGTACTTC. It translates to CASSDGTVRQGGYEQYF.

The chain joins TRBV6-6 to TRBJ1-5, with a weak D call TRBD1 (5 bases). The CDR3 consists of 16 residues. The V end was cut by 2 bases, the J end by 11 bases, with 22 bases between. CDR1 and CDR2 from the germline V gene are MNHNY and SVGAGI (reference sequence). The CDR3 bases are TGTGCCAGCAGTTACCCCCGGGGGGAAGGGAGGTCGTCCCAGCATTTT. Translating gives CASSYPRGEGRSSQHF.

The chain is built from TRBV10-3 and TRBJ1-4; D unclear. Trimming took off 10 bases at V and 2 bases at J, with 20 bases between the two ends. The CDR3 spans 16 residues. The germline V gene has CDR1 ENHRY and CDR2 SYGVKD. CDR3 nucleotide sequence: TGTGCCACCCAGTCCCGGCCGGCGGGTACTAATGAAAAACTGTTTTTT. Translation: CATQSRPAGTNEKLFF.

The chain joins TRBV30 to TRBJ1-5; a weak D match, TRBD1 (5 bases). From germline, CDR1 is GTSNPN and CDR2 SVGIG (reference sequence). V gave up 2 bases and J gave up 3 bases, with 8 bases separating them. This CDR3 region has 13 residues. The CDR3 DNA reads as TGTGCCTGGAGTTCAGGGTACAATCAGCCCCAGCATTTT. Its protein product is CAWSSGYNQPQHF.

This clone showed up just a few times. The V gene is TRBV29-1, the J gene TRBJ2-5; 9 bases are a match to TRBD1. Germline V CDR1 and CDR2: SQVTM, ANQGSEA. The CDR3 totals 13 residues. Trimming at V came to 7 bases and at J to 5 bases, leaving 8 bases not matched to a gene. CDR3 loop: CSALTGGGETQYF. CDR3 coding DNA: TGCAGCGCCCTGACAGGGGGAGGGGAGACCCAGTACTTC.

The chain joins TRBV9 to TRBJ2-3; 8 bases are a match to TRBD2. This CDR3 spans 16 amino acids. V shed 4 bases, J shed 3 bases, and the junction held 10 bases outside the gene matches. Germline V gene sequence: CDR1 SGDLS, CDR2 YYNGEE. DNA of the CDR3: TGTGCCAGCAGCCTGTACCTAGCGGGCGTTACAGATACGCAGTATTTT. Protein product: CASSLYLAGVTDTQYF.

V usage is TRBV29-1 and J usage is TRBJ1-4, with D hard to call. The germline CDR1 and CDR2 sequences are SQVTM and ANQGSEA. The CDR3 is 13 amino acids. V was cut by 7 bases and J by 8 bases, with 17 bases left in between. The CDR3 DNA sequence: TGCAGCGGGCTACAGAGGGTTGGAGAAAAACTGTTTTTT. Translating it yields CSGLQRVGEKLFF.

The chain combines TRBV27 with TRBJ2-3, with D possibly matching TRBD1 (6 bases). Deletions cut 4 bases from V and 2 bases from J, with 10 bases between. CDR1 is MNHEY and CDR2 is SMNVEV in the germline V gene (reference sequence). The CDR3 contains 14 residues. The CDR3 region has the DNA TGTGCCAGCAGTTCACAGGGATCCACAGATACGCAGTATTTT. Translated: CASSSQGSTDTQYF.